This T cell receptor beta chain appears in the sequencing data of a study of T cell repertoires in cytomegalovirus infection (dated by TCRdb to the late 2010s). Background on the whole study: The HLA type of each donor mattered for the analysis, because public TCR beta signatures pointed to carriage of CMV infection along with the matching HLA type.

Concerning this clonotype itself: The clone's antigen remains unknown. No qualities accompany the bases; no much larger clone lies one base away.

The germline V gene yields MNHEY for CDR1 and SVGEGT for CDR2. The CDR3, cysteine through phenylalanine, is 13 amino acids long. Left in the record is the CDR3 DNA by itself, 39 bases read in frame from the first base. Compared with germline, V lacks 10 bases and J lacks 6 bases; bases without a gene match: 9. Study-wide conclusions, independent of this receptor: The ex vivo response was dominated by HLA-C-restricted CMV-specific TCR beta clonotypes, which also provided the single most frequent clonotype in two of eight donors. In both this cohort and an independent roughly 400-donor cohort, the cumulative frequency of public TCR beta family members distinguished carriers of CMV infection plus the relevant HLA type.

Sequencing was carried out with an Illumina HiSeq 1500. TCRdb passed the public sequencing reads through fastp at Q25 and MiXCR, retaining productive beta sequences. Each record represents a unique CDR3 protein, reported with the most common genes and DNA among its rows. For this sample there are around 130,000 distinct CDR3 sequences; 20% to 30% appear just once. Roughly 35% of the sample goes to the ten largest clones. The clonotype comes from a human donor in good health (CMV status not recorded). Some clones in this sample may be carry-over from other donors' samples. The chain was built from TRBV6-2 or TRBV6-3 and TRBJ2-7; TRBD2 matches 10 bases in the middle. Material for sequencing was PBMCs, sequenced either directly or after in vitro stimulation (not recorded which). The CDR3 is CATLLAGATEQYF. The DNA reads TGTGCCACCCTTCTAGCGGGAGCCACCGAGCAGTACTTC.